This paragraph reports one T cell receptor beta chain. This sample was taken from a study of blood T cell repertoires in COVID-19. About the research overall: There were acute and convalescent COVID-19 samples, and they came from the United States, Italy and Spain. The analysed material was cDNA or gDNA that came from T cells, B-cell-depleted T cells, or PBMCs.

As handled by the study authors: Amplification from reference gene primers served as the basis for estimated nucleated cell counts. TCRdb's copy holds only in-frame clones and misses some; the assay was immunoSEQ multiplex PCR. That table is the source of V, J and clone size, and D and trimming were worked out from the DNA. The sample yields roughly 150,000 clones, 84% seen once. Germline V gene sequence: CDR1 SNHLY, CDR2 FYNNEI. Between the trimmed V and J ends, which lost 7 bases and 2 bases, there was a span of 7 bases. The CDR3 runs 12 residues. The chain uses TRBV2 and TRBJ2-3; D is unclear. The source of this sequence is a human donor in a cohort sampled during active COVID-19. The sequencing input was peripheral blood. CDR3 region: CASKQITDTQYF. CDR3 in DNA: TGTGCCAGCAAACAGATCACAGATACGCAGTATTTT.